Reported below is one T cell receptor (beta chain). What it recognizes is unknown. The sample is drawn from a study of cytomegalovirus exposure and HLA in healthy donors. The overall study: HLA-typed donors contributed approximately 92 million unique TCRs, which were held in an early data release.

The length of the CDR3 is 15 residues. Per the germline V gene, CDR1 is MDHEN and CDR2 is SYDVKM. Trimming took 5 bases from V and 7 from J; bases not matched to a gene: 13. Study-wide points: The classifier reportedly diagnosed cytomegalovirus status with high sensitivity and specificity. Sequencing depth across donors, presence/absence analyses assumed, was roughly uniform.

The PCR had 60 Vbeta and 13 Jbeta primers. The protocol was immunoSEQ multiplex PCR, while the TCRdb copy is restricted to in-frame clones and leaves out a portion. Among fewer than 120,000 clones, 65% to 80% were seen once, and the ten largest hold just under 3%. The material sequenced was PBMCs. The chain recombines TRBV28 with TRBJ2-5; TRBD1 matches 7 bases. The source of this sequence is an older woman in good health and CMV-seropositive. CDR3 in DNA: TGTGCCAGCAGTCTCCCGGGACAGTTGGGGTTGACCCAGTACTTC. Its protein is CASSLPGQLGLTQYF.